Sequencing of this T cell receptor beta chain was carried out in a study of OX40 agonist ivuxolimab in advanced cancers. Study-wide context: The diagnoses of dose-escalation patients were hepatocellular carcinoma, melanoma, renal cell or head and neck cancer.

A note on this clone: The antigen remains undetermined.

Study-wide results and caveats: Both blood CD4+ and CD8+ T cells showed clonal growth by week 6 at 0.1 to 3.0 mg/kg. There were, on average, more expanded clones in CD8+ T cells than in CD4+.

The CDR3 covers 14 residues. The V end was cut by 3 bases, the J end by 2 bases, with 11 bases between. Germline V lookup: CDR1 SGHVS, CDR2 FQNEAQ. TCRdb keeps only in-frame clones here, not all; method: immunoSEQ multiplex PCR. Here the sample spans more than 75,000 clones, about nine tenths being singletons. The sample here was CD4+ or CD8+ T cells sorted from blood, taken in a trial of the OX40 agonist ivuxolimab. The rearrangement links TRBV7-8 to TRBJ2-7, with a possible D match to TRBD1 (6 bases). The sequence came from an adult with an advanced solid tumor such as melanoma, head and neck, liver or kidney cancer. The DNA for the CDR3 is TGTGCCAGCAGCTTCTCCGGGACAACCTACGAGCAGTACGTC. It is translated as CASSFSGTTYEQYV.